This T cell receptor (beta chain) originates from a study of cytomegalovirus exposure and HLA in healthy donors (dated by TCRdb to 2015 to 2018). Notes on the research overall: According to a later analysis, one platform produced both the 100 to 150 validation repertoires and the 670 or so repertoires of the first cohort. The study aimed to test whether cataloging public T cell receptors could reveal signatures of past pathogen exposure. A separate validation cohort of more than 100 different subjects was used in addition to the roughly 670-subject first cohort. To predict cytomegalovirus infection status, the study brought together high-throughput TCR immunosequencing, statistical association of individual TCRs with disease status, and machine learning.

Separate from the roughly 650-subject first cohort, the validation cohort of more than 90 subjects was the group to which the donors belonged. Study-level results and caveats: A few of the identified cytomegalovirus-associated TCR beta chains were confirmed in vitro to be specific for cytomegalovirus antigens. In both the original and validation cohorts, the classifier was reported to diagnose cytomegalovirus status with high specificity and sensitivity. The study listed 150 to 200 TCR beta chains as associated with cytomegalovirus. The validation cohort had no HLA typing available for a later analysis, so co-occurrence within that cohort was assessed over all 120 or so repertoires. The authors suggested that the approach could potentially be generalized to other disease states and immunological phenotypes. In a later analysis, TCRs clustered in the first cohort were found to also tend to co-occur in the roughly 130 validation repertoires, with about 94% of cluster scores above 0. Across donors, most TCR sequences were observed very rarely, whereas some public TCRs were present in many individuals.

Library construction relied on the immunoSEQ multiplex PCR assay. In the original analysis: A statistical classification framework was built for diagnosing cytomegalovirus status from the catalog of TCR beta chain sequences. TCRdb mirrors the immuneACCESS table, restricted to in-frame sequences. Some clones are absent from its copies; in checked studies, under half trace to an unresolved V gene, and the reason for the others is unknown. V, J and clone size reflect that table, while D and trimming were determined from the DNA. For this sample the table gives 300,000 to 400,000 clones, of which 70% to 90% were detected only once. The top ten constitute roughly 0.88% of the sample. From the cysteine through the phenylalanine, the CDR3 covers 16 amino acids. The entry retains the CDR3 DNA only, 48 bases that are in frame from base 1. The germline V gene yields SGHTA for CDR1 and FQGNSA for CDR2. V ends up 5 bases short and J 1 base short, with an unmatched junction base count of 9.

This clone was seen once. Which antigen it targets is not known. Base qualities are missing; no much larger clone stands one base away. The sample was PBMCs. The sequence is built from TRBV7-2 and TRBJ1-1; 8 middle bases align to TRBD1. The TCR originated in a man younger than 40 in good health and CMV-seronegative. The CDR3 in this case is CASSHLTGEGNTEAFF. The DNA reads TGTGCCAGCAGCCATCTGACAGGGGAGGGGAACACTGAAGCTTTCTTT. Reference TRBV7-2 and TRBJ1-1 proteins supply the regions before and after the CDR3; the full variable domain is: GAGVSQSPSNKVTEKGKDVELRCDPISGHTALYWYRQSLGQGLEFLIYFQGNSAPDKSGLPSDRFSAERTGGSVSTLTIQRTQQEDSAVYLCASSHLTGEGNTEAFFGQGTRLTVV.